This paragraph covers one T cell receptor (beta chain) sequence. Its antigen remains unknown. This PCR relied on a set of 60 Vbeta primers and 13 Jbeta primers. TCRdb keeps only in-frame clones here, not all; method: immunoSEQ multiplex PCR. The repertoire includes 120,000 or so clones, roughly 85% of them detected once, and over 3% sits in the top ten. The data derive from a study of cytomegalovirus exposure and HLA in healthy donors. Whole-study results and caveats: CMV serostatus was the only recorded immune exposure for donors.

Per germline, CDR1 ENHRY and CDR2 SYGVKD. The CDR3 covers 15 residues. V dropped 3 bases and J dropped 3; count of bases not matched to a gene: 7. The sample consisted of PBMCs. The TCR originated in a woman in her thirties or forties in good health and CMV-seropositive. The chain uses TRBV10-3 and TRBJ2-7, with 8 positions matching TRBD2. The CDR3 loop is CAISDTGTSFYEQYF. CDR3 bases: TGTGCCATCAGTGATACCGGGACTAGTTTCTACGAGCAGTACTTC.